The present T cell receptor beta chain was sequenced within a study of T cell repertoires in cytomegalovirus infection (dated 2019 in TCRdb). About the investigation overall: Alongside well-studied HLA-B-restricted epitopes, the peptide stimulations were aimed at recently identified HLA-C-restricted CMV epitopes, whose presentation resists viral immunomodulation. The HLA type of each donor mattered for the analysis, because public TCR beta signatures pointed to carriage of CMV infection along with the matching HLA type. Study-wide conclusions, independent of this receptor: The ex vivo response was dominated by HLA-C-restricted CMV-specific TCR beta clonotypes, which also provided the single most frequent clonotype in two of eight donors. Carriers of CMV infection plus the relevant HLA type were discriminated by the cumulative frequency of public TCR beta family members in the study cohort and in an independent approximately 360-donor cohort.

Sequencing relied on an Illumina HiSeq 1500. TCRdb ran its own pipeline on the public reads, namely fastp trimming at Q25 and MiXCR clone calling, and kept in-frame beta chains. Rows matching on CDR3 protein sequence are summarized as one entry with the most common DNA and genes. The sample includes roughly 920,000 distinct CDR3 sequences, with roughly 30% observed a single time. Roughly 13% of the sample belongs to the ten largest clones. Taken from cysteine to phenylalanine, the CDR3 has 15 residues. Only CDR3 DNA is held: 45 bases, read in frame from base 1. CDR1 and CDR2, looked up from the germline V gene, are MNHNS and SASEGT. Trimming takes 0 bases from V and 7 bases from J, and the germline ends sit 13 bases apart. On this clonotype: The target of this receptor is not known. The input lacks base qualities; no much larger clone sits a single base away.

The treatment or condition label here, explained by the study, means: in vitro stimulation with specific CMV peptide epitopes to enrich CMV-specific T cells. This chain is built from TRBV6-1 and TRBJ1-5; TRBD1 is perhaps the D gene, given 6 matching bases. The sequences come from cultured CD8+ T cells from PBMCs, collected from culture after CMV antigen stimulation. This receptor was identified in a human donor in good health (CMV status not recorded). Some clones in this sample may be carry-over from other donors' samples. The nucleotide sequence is TGTGCCAGCAGTGAAGCGGAGGGGGGAAGCCAGCCCCAGCATTTT. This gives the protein CASSEAEGGSQPQHF.